This T cell receptor beta chain emerged from a study of CD8+CD57+ T cells in acquired aplastic anemia. Genomic DNA acted as the template from which TCR beta VDJ combination and CDR3 sequence profiling were carried out. TCRdb re-analysed the reads in MiXCR, keeping a single row per CDR3 protein. Of over 200,000 distinct CDR3 sequences in the sample, roughly 55% were seen once. This CDR3 has 17 amino acids. The V gene's germline CDR1 is MGHRA and CDR2 YSYEKL. The ends lost 1 base at V and 1 base at J; junction bases unmatched: 9. This chain joins TRBV4-1 and TRBJ1-1; TRBD1 aligns across 7 bases. The TCR originated in a human donor in good health. The source material was sorted CD4+, CD8+, or CD8+CD57+ T cells (not recorded which) from PBMCs. CDR3 nucleotide sequence: TGCGCCAGCAGCCAAGGTACCGGGACAGATGCGAACACTGAAGCTTTCTTT. It yields the protein CASSQGTGTDANTEAFF.